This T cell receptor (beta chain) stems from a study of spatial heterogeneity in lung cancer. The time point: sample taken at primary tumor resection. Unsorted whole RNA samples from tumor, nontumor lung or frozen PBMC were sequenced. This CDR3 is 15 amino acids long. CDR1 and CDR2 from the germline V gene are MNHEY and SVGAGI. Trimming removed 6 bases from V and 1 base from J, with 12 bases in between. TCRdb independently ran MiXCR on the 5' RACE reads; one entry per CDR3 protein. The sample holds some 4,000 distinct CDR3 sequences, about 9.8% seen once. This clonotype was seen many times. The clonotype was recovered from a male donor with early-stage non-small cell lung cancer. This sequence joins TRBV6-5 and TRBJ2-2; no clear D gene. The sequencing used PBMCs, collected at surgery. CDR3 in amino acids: CASSHFIGNTGELFF. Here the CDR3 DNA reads TGTGCCAGCAGCCATTTCATAGGGAACACCGGGGAGCTGTTTTTT.